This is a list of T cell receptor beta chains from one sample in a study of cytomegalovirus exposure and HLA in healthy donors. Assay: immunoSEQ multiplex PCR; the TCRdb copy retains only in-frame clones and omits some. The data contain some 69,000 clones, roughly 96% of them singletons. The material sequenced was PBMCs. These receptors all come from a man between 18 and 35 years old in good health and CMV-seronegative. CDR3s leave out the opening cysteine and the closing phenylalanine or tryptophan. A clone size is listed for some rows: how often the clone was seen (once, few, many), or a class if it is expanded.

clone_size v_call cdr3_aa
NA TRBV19 ASSTDRVGEKLF
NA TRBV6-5 ASSYSTGGGFYEQY
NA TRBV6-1 ASSEDRATYGYT
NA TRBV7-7 ASSQRGSDTQY
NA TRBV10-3 AITGSGAGTDTQY
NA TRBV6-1 ASSIETGGQETQY
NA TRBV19 ASRDRGWNTGELF
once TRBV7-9 ASSLSGQGRTGELF
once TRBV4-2 ASSQSGTGDEKLF
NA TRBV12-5 ASGPGTSGSYQETQY
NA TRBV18 ASSPGEVGLYEQY
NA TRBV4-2 ASSQDRAGDVNEQF
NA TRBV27 ASGQGENTEAF
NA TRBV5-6 ASSRYRGQNTEAF
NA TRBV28 ASGRGFGTEAF
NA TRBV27 ASRGLGSTEAF
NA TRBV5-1 ASSLGRAGGTEAF
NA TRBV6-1 ASSELAGYEQY
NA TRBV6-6 ASSSTGGQYNEQF
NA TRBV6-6 ASRWDSEAF
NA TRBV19 ATAGTGPSQF
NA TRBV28 ASSSPGQGSYEQY
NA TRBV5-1 ASSFSPGQNSYEQY
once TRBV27 ASSWGRNQPQH
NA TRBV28 ASSLLQGLGTEAF
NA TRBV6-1 AGGGETLSTEAF
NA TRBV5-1 ASSLAHENIQY
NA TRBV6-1 ASSDIPGGSSYNEQF
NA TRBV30 AWSALAGSTDTQY
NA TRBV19 ASSYPRVAGAKRNTGELF
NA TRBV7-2 ASSLGLALTGELF
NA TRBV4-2 ASSQDTVHTGGSYEQY
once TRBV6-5 ASSPMGQSSYEQY
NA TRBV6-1 ASSEAPWTGRRMNTEAF
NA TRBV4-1 ASSQDRRVYEKLF
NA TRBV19 ASSISAGNEQF
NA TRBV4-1 ASSQRQADYEQY
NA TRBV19 ASSIGGSLNQPQH
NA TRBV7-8 ASSLEIGETDQPQH
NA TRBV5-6 ASSLEGGQGYNSPLH
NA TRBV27 ASSLSGQGFVYGYT
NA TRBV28 ASSPGQGAITEAF
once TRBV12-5 ASAPGTDYNEQF
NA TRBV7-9 ASSDRAGTDTQY
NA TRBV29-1 SVEEWSSGRASDTQY